The rows below give T cell receptor beta chains drawn from one sample of a study of T cell repertoires in cytomegalovirus infection. A single record per CDR3 protein comes from TCRdb applying MiXCR to the reads. In the table there are about 310,000 distinct CDR3 sequences, 8% to 10% of which are singletons. The sample consisted of PBMCs. Receptor source: a human donor in good health (CMV status not recorded). Some clones in this sample may be carry-over from other donors' samples. Both conserved end residues are trimmed from each CDR3. Clone size is stated in some rows and not others, as once, few, many or a class when expanded.

size,V,CDR3
many,TRBV7-3,ASSLTGLGSRTQY
many,TRBV27,ASSFSGRDGELF
many,TRBV20-1,SARVGDVYGYT
many,TRBV6-5,ASSYSKGRQETQY
few,TRBV12-3/TRBV12-4,ASSLGDRRF
many,TRBV7-9,ASRPPGRFNSPLH
many,TRBV6-6,ASSYPGTGYNEQF
many,TRBV15,ATSRDRGGELF
many,TRBV7-6,ASSLTQGYLEQF
many,TRBV7-2,ASSSTGAGNTIY
.,TRBV7-9,ASSSGDLETQY
many,TRBV6-1,ASSGSYSNQPQH
.,TRBV20-1,SASQGGEQY
many,TRBV7-2,ASSFDRGGYT
many,TRBV6-2/TRBV6-3,ASSAPGGPNTGELF
.,TRBV19,ASSIGTSSTDTQY
many,TRBV10-3,AISRQGGNEQF
many,TRBV29-1,SVEVGGLGPETQY
many,TRBV5-4,ASSRDRGRSNIQY
.,TRBV7-2,ASSPDGFSNQPQH
many,TRBV12-3/TRBV12-4,ASSLPTGGSTGELF
many,TRBV28,ASSHSNQPQH
few,TRBV14,ASSQRQGYGYT
many,TRBV5-1,ASSLSTGTATGELF
many,TRBV2,ASSIQVVDTGELF
few,TRBV5-6,ASSLLGPTDTQY
many,TRBV19,ASNKRSGANVLT
few,TRBV20-1,SATGAGPYEQY
few,TRBV6-6,ASSYGAGGPLNEQY
many,TRBV20-1,SARGRGGLNTEAF
many,TRBV28,ASSLFRQVYNQPQH
many,TRBV5-1,ASSSFNTDTQY
.,TRBV29-1,SVSGLNYGYT
many,TRBV4-1,ASSQELGRASSGYT
.,TRBV20-1,SATPYNEQF
.,TRBV20-1,SAWGAGAANTEAF
many,TRBV6-6,ASISRTRANQETQY
few,TRBV20-1,SARRSVSVPEAF
few,TRBV2,ASSDASAYGYT
many,TRBV5-4,ASSWTGGKETQY
.,TRBV7-2,ASSLVGIQH
many,TRBV5-4,ASSLGGQGQAEQF
few,TRBV4-3,ASSHGLAGGASYNEQF
.,TRBV12-3/TRBV12-4,ASSNRADGTQY
many,TRBV5-1,ASSFLAGGLRREQF
many,TRBV10-3,AISPSGGGGQPQH
many,TRBV7-9,ASSSTGVASL
.,TRBV15,ATSRDRDTQY
many,TRBV5-1,ASSWWDLSTDTQY
many,TRBV11-1,ASSLTSGAYNEQF
few,TRBV10-3,AIRTTSGGASDTQY
many,TRBV4-3,ASSKLGSGGAGGTDTQY
many,TRBV19,ASRDRESNQPQH
many,TRBV7-2,ASSFRVSGANVLT
many,TRBV5-1,ASSLERGLNEQF
few,TRBV20-1,SAEWASAGELF
many,TRBV7-8,ASSRLGGGYQETQY
many,TRBV7-9,ASSSKGPGGVHNEQF